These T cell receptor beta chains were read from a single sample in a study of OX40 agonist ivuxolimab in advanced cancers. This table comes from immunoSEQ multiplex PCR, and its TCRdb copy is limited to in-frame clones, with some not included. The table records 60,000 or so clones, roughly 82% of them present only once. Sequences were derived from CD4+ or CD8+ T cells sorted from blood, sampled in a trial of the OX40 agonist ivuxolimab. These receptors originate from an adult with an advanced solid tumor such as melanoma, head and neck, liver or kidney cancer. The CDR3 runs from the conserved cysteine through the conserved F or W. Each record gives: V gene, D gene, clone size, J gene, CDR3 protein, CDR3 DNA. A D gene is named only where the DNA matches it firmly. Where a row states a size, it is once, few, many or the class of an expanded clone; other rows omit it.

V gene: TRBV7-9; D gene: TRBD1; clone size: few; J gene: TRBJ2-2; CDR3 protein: CASSLSRGRGTGELFF; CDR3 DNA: TGTGCCAGCAGCTTAAGCAGGGGGCGAGGCACCGGGGAGCTGTTTTTT
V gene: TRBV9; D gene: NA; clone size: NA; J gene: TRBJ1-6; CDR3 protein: CASSVAGTYNSPLHF; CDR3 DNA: TGTGCCAGCAGCGTAGCAGGAACCTATAATTCACCCCTCCACTTT
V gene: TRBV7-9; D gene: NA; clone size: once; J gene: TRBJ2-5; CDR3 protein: CASSGETQYF; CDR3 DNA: TGTGCCAGCAGCGGAGAGACCCAGTACTTC
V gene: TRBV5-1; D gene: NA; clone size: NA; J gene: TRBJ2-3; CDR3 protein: CASTKRFETDTQYF; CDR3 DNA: TGCGCCAGCACAAAACGTTTTGAGACAGATACGCAGTATTTT
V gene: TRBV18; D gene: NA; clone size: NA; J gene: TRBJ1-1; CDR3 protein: CASSRGPEEAFF; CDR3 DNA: TGTGCCAGCTCACGTGGGCCCGAGGAAGCTTTCTTT
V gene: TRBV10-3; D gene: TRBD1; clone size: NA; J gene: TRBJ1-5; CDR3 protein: CAISETGQGVSQPQHF; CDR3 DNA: TGTGCCATCAGTGAAACGGGACAGGGGGTATCTCAGCCCCAGCATTTT
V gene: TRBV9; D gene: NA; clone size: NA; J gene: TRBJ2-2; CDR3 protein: CASSAWGASGTGELFF; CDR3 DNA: TGTGCCAGCAGCGCGTGGGGGGCCTCGGGCACCGGGGAGCTGTTTTTT
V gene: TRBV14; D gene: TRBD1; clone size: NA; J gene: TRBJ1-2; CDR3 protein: CASSPTRTGLGYTF; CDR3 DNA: TGTGCCAGCAGCCCAACCAGGACAGGGTTAGGCTACACCTTC
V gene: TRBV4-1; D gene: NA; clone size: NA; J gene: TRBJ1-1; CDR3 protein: CASSQLPGATEAFF; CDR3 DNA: TGCGCCAGCAGCCAACTTCCGGGAGCCACTGAAGCTTTCTTT
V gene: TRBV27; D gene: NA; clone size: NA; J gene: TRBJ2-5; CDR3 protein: CASSSRQLQETQYF; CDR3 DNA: TGTGCCAGCAGTTCAAGACAGCTCCAAGAGACCCAGTACTTC
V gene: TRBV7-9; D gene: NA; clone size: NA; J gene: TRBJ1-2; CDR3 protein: CASSLYRQSINYGYTF; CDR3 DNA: TGTGCCAGCAGCTTATACAGACAGTCAATTAACTATGGCTACACCTTC
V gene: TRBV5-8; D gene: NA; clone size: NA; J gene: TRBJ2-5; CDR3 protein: CASSGFGQGGAQETQYF; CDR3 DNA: TGTGCCAGCAGCGGTTTCGGTCAAGGAGGGGCCCAAGAGACCCAGTACTTC
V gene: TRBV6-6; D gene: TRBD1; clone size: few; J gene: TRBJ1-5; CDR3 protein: CASSRDREDQPQHF; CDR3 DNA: TGTGCCAGCAGCCGGGACAGGGAGGATCAGCCCCAGCATTTT
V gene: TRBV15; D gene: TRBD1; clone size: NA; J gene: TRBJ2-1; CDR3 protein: CATSRGGQGPYNEQFF; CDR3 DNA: TGTGCCACCAGCAGAGGGGGACAGGGTCCCTACAATGAGCAGTTCTTC
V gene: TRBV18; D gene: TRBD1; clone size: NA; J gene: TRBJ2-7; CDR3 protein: CASSPGTGNYEQYF; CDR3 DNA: TGTGCCAGCTCACCGGGGACAGGGAACTACGAGCAGTACTTC
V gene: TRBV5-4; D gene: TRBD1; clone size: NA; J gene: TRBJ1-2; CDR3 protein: CASLFQGAVGYTF; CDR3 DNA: TGTGCCAGCCTTTTCCAGGGGGCGGTCGGCTACACCTTC
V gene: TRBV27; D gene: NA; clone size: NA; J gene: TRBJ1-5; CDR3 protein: CASSAAGAGAAYFNQPQHF; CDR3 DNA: TGTGCCAGCAGTGCGGCTGGGGCGGGGGCCGCGTATTTCAATCAGCCCCAGCATTTT
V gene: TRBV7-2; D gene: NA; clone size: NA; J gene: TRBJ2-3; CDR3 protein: CASSLGSGGLRTDTQYF; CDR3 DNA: TGTGCCAGCAGCTTAGGTTCAGGCGGGCTCCGCACAGATACGCAGTATTTT
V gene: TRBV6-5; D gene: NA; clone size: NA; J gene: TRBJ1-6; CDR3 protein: CASRVRSGRNSPLHF; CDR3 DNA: TGTGCCAGCAGGGTTCGCTCAGGGAGAAATTCACCCCTCCACTTT
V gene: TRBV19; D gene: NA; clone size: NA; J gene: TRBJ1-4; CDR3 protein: CASSIESGARSRRKLFF; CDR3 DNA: TGTGCCAGTAGTATAGAAAGTGGGGCCCGAAGTAGGCGAAAACTGTTTTTT
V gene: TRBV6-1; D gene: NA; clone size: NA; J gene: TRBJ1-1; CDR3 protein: CASRGGGNTEAFF; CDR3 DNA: TGTGCCAGCAGGGGAGGAGGAAACACTGAAGCTTTCTTT
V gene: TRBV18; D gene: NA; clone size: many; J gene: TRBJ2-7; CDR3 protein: CASSPLSETSYEQYF; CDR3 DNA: TGTGCCAGCTCACCTCTTTCAGAGACCTCCTACGAGCAGTACTTC
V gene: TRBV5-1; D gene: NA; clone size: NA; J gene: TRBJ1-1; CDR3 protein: CASRLLQNTEAFF; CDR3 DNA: TGCGCCAGCAGGCTCCTACAGAACACTGAAGCTTTCTTT
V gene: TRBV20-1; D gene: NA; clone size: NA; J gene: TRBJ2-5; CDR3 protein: CSAAKETQYF; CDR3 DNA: TGCAGTGCCGCCAAAGAGACCCAGTACTTC
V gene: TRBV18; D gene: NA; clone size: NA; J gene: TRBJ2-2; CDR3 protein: CASSPRSGTRLTGELFF; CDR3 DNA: TGTGCCAGCTCACCTCGCTCTGGAACTCGCCTCACCGGGGAGCTGTTTTTT
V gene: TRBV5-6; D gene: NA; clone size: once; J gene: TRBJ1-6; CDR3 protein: CASSFGDSYTPLHF; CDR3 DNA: TGTGCCAGCAGCTTTGGGGACTCCTACACACCCCTCCACTTT
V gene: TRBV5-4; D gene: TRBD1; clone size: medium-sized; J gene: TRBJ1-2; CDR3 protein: CASSLQGAQGYTF; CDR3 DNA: TGTGCCAGCAGCTTGCAGGGGGCGCAGGGCTACACCTTC
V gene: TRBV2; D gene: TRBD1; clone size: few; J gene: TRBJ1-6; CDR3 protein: CARSTGNNSPLHF; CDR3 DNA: TGTGCCAGATCGACAGGGAATAATTCACCCCTCCACTTT
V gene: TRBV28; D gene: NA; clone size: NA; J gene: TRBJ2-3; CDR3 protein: CASSTTGSRTDTQYF; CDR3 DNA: TGTGCCAGCAGTACCACTGGTTCTAGGACAGATACGCAGTATTTT
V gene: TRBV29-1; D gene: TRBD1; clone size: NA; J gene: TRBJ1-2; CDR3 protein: CSVGTTGRSWGYTF; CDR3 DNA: TGCAGCGTGGGGACGACAGGGAGGTCGTGGGGCTACACCTTC
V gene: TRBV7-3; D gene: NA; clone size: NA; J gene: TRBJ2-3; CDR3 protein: CASSNSGIPPSTQYF; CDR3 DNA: TGTGCCAGCAGCAACTCCGGGATTCCACCAAGTACGCAGTATTTT
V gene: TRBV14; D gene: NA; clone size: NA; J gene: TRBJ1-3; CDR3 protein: CASSQDIGNTIYF; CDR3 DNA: TGTGCCAGCAGCCAAGACATCGGAAACACCATATATTTT
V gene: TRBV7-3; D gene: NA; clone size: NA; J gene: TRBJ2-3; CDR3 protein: CASSQWATATDTQYF; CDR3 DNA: TGTGCCAGCAGCCAGTGGGCGACAGCTACAGATACGCAGTATTTT
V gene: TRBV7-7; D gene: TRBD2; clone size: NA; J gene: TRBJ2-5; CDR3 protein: CASSLMARGGAKETQYF; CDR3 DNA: TGTGCTAGCAGCTTAATGGCCCGCGGGGGGGCTAAGGAGACCCAGTACTTC
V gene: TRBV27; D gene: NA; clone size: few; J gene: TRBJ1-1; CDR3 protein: CASSLARTAEAFF; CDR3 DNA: TGTGCCAGCAGTCTCGCCCGGACAGCTGAAGCTTTCTTT
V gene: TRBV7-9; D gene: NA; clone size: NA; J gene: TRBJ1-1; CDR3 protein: CASSRYTEAFF; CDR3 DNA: TGTGCCAGCAGCCGCTACACTGAAGCTTTCTTT
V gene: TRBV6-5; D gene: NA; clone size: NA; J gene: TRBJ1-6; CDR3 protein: CASRALYSPLHF; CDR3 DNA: TGTGCCAGCAGGGCGCTCTACTCACCCCTCCACTTT
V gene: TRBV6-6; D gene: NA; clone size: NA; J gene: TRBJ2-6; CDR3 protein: CASSYGNSGANVLTF; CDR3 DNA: TGTGCCAGCAGTTACGGGAACTCTGGGGCCAACGTCCTGACTTTC
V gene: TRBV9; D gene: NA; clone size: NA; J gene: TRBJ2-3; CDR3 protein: CASSVPGGTDTQYF; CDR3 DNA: TGTGCCAGCAGCGTCCCAGGGGGGACAGATACGCAGTATTTT
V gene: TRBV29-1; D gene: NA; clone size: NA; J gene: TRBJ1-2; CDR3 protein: CSVGIGLSYGYTF; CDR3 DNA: TGCAGCGTTGGTATAGGGCTGTCCTATGGCTACACCTTC
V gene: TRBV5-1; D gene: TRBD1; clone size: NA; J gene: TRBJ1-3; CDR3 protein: CASSSRDRGNTIYF; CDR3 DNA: TGCGCCAGCAGCTCAAGGGACAGGGGAAACACCATATATTTT
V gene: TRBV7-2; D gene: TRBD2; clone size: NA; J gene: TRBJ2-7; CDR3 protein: CASSSARGGAYEQYF; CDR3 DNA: TGTGCCAGCAGCTCAGCCCGGGGGGGGGCGTACGAGCAGTACTTC
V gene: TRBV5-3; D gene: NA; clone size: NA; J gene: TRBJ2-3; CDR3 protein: CARSLVGAEADTQYF; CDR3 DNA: TGTGCCAGAAGCTTGGTGGGGGCCGAGGCAGATACGCAGTATTTT
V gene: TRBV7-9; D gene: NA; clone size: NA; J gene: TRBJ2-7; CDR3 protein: CASSLGGPYEQYF; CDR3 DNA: TGTGCCAGCAGCTTGGGGGGCCCCTACGAGCAGTACTTC
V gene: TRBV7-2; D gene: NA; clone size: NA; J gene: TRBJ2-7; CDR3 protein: CASSLAGDEQYF; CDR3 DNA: TGTGCCAGCAGCTTAGCGGGCGACGAGCAGTACTTC
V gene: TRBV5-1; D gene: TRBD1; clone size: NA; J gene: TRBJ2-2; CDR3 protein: CASSLLGQDTGELFF; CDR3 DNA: TGCGCCAGCAGCTTGTTGGGACAGGACACCGGGGAGCTGTTTTTT
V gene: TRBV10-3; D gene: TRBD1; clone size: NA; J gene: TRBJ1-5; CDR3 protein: CAISVGQGHQPQHF; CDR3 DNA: TGTGCCATCAGTGTTGGACAGGGTCATCAGCCCCAGCATTTT
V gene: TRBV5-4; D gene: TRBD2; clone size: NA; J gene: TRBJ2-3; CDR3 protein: CASSAAGTSRDTQYF; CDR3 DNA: TGTGCCAGCAGCGCAGCCGGGACTAGTAGAGATACGCAGTATTTT
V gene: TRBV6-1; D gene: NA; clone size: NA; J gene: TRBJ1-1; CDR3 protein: CASSELGGTEAFF; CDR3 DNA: TGTGCCAGCAGTGAACTGGGGGGCACTGAAGCTTTCTTT
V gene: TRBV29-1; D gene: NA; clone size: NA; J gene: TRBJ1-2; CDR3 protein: CSASQGRDYGYTF; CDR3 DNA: TGCAGCGCCTCACAGGGAAGGGACTATGGCTACACCTTC
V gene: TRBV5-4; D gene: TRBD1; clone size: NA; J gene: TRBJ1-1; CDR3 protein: CASSSLQGEAFF; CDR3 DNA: TGTGCCAGCAGCTCTCTTCAGGGGGAGGCTTTCTTT
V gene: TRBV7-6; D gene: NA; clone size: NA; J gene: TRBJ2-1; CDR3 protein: CASSLGHRGRLYNEQFF; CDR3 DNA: TGTGCCAGCAGCTTAGGACATAGGGGGAGGCTCTACAATGAGCAGTTCTTC
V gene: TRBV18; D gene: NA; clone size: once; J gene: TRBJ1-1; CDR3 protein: CASSSRRGTEAFF; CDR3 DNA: TGTGCCAGCTCATCTCGCCGGGGCACTGAAGCTTTCTTT
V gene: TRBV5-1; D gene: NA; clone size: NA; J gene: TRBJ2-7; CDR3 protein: CASSLNMAGRLPYEQYF; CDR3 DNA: TGCGCCAGCAGCTTGAATATGGCGGGGCGATTACCCTACGAGCAGTACTTC
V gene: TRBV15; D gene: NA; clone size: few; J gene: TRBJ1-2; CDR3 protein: CATSRDPDIYGYTF; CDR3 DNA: TGTGCCACCAGCAGAGATCCGGATATCTATGGCTACACCTTC
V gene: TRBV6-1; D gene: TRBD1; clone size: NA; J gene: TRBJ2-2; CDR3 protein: CASRVRTGGTGELFF; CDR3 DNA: TGTGCCAGCAGGGTCCGGACAGGGGGCACCGGGGAGCTGTTTTTT
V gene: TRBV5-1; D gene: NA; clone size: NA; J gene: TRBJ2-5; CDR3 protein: CASSLASRETQYF; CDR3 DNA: TGCGCCAGCAGCTTGGCTAGCCGGGAGACCCAGTACTTC
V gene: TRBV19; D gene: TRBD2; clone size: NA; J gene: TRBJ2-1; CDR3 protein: CASSPAGGYNEQFF; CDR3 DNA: TGTGCCAGTAGCCCAGCGGGGGGCTACAATGAGCAGTTCTTC
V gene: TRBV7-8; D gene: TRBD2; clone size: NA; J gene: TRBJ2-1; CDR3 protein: CAIERGVGGGEQFF; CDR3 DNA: TGTGCCATCGAGCGGGGGGTGGGCGGGGGTGAGCAGTTCTTC